Listed below are T cell receptor beta chains from one sample, sequenced in a study of EBV T-cell therapy then PD-1 blockade in nasopharyngeal carcinoma. Their antigen targets remain unknown. Assay used: immunoSEQ multiplex PCR; TCRdb lists only in-frame clones, some missing. This sample has roughly 19,000 clones, with roughly 84% found just once. The sequencing here drew on CD8+ T cells from blood, taken at roughly day 35 from a patient whose treatment included autologous EBV-specific T cells and nivolumab. The receptor set was obtained from a man between 40 and 49 years old with nasopharyngeal carcinoma. CDR3s include the opening cysteine and the closing phenylalanine or tryptophan. D genes are given only for firm matches. The size field is filled for only some rows; it gives once, few, many or a size class.

clone_size	d_call	v_call	j_call	cdr3_nt	cdr3_aa
-	-	TRBV6-4	TRBJ1-1	TGTGCCAGCAGTGAGGCAGGTAACACTGAAGCTTTCTTT	CASSEAGNTEAFF
-	-	TRBV7-8	TRBJ2-7	TGTGCCAGCAGCCACAACATGGGGGATGACGAGCAGTACTTC	CASSHNMGDDEQYF
many	-	TRBV6-2/TRBV6-3	TRBJ1-1	TGTGCCAGCAGTTACGGACAGTCCACTGAAGCTTTCTTT	CASSYGQSTEAFF
-	-	TRBV4-1	TRBJ1-1	TGCGCCAGCAGCCAAGGGACCGCCAGGCCAAACACTGAAGCTTTCTTT	CASSQGTARPNTEAFF
-	TRBD1	TRBV28	TRBJ1-2	TGTGCCAGCAGTCGCCTCCGGACAGGGGGTGGCTACACCTTC	CASSRLRTGGGYTF
-	-	TRBV12-3/TRBV12-4	TRBJ1-1	TGTGCCAGCAGTATCGTAAACCAAGCTTTCTTT	CASSIVNQAFF
-	-	TRBV7-3	TRBJ2-7	TGTGCCAGCAGCTTACAACGTGATAGGCAGTACTTC	CASSLQRDRQYF
-	-	TRBV18	TRBJ1-1	TGTGCCAGCTCACCACTTGAACGGAGAACCGAAGCTTTCTTT	CASSPLERRTEAFF
-	-	TRBV6-5	TRBJ1-2	TGTGCCAGCAGAACTCTCTCCCCGGACAGTGGTGGCTACACCTTC	CASRTLSPDSGGYTF
-	-	TRBV28	TRBJ1-6	TGTGCCAGCAGCCCGGGGCCGGGCTCTAGTTCACCCCTCCACTTT	CASSPGPGSSSPLHF
-	TRBD1	TRBV5-1	TRBJ1-1	TGCGCCAGCAGACAGGGGCACAACACTGAAGCTTTCTTT	CASRQGHNTEAFF
-	-	TRBV7-3	TRBJ2-2	TGTGCCAGCAGCTTAGAGGCAGCCACCGGGGAGCTGTTTTTT	CASSLEAATGELFF
once	-	TRBV15	TRBJ1-2	TGTGCCACCAGCAGAGATATAAGGCAGGGAAACTATGGCTACACCTTC	CATSRDIRQGNYGYTF
-	-	TRBV28	TRBJ2-4	TGTGCCAGCGGAGGGACCGAGGACAGTACCCTTCGGGAAAACATTCAGTACTTC	CASGGTEDSTLRENIQYF
-	TRBD2	TRBV29-1	TRBJ2-3	TGCCGCGGTGCGGGGGCGGGGGGGCCAGCAGATACGCAGTATTTT	CRGAGAGGPADTQYF
-	-	TRBV7-2	TRBJ2-4	TGTGCCAGCAGCTCACACAGGGACCCCCTAGCCAAAAACATTCAGTACTTC	CASSSHRDPLAKNIQYF
-	-	TRBV29-1	TRBJ2-7	TGCAGCGTTGAGGCAGGGTCCTACGAGCAGTACTTC	CSVEAGSYEQYF
-	TRBD1	TRBV9	TRBJ1-1	TGTGCCAGCAGCGTATTTGGGGGACAGGGGAACACTGAAGCTTTCTTT	CASSVFGGQGNTEAFF
-	-	TRBV5-6	TRBJ2-5	TGTGCCAGCAGCCCCAGGACAGATGGGGGTCAACAGACCCAGTACTTC	CASSPRTDGGQQTQYF
medium-sized	TRBD2	TRBV5-4	TRBJ2-7	TGTGCCAGCAGCATCCGGACTAGCTACGAGCAGTACTTC	CASSIRTSYEQYF
once	TRBD1	TRBV9	TRBJ1-2	TGTGCCAGCAGCGACGGACAGGGTGGGAACTATGGCTACACCTTC	CASSDGQGGNYGYTF
-	-	TRBV29-1	TRBJ2-7	TGCAGCGTGGGGGGGCCAGGACCTTGGGAAGAGCAGTACTTC	CSVGGPGPWEEQYF
-	TRBD2	TRBV2	TRBJ2-2	TGTGCCACCCCAGCGGGGGGATCCGGGGAGCTGTTTTTT	CATPAGGSGELFF
-	-	TRBV9	TRBJ2-1	TGTGCCAGCAGCGGCCGAACAGGGCGGGGCAACTACAATGAGCAGTTCTTC	CASSGRTGRGNYNEQFF
-	TRBD1	TRBV27	TRBJ2-7	TGTGCCAGCAGTTTGGGCAGGGGGTCTTACGAGCAGTACTTC	CASSLGRGSYEQYF
few	-	TRBV9	TRBJ2-7	TGTGCCAGCAGCCCAGGGCCCAGAGATTTCTTACGTGAGCAGTACTTC	CASSPGPRDFLREQYF
-	-	TRBV12-3/TRBV12-4	TRBJ2-7	TGTGCCAGCAGAGGGTTCTACGAGCAGTACTTC	CASRGFYEQYF
once	-	TRBV7-6	TRBJ2-7	TGTGCCAGCAGCTCTGGACCAAACTACGAGCAGTACTTC	CASSSGPNYEQYF
few	-	TRBV13	TRBJ2-2	TGTGCCAGTCGGCCTCAGGGGAACACCGGGGAGCTGTTTTTT	CASRPQGNTGELFF
-	-	TRBV7-9	TRBJ2-2	TGTGCCAGCAGCTTAGGGTCGCCCTTGGAGCTGTTTTTT	CASSLGSPLELFF
medium-sized	-	TRBV27	TRBJ2-7	TGTGCCAGCAGTCTCGGGCCAGGGCACTACGAGCAGTACTTC	CASSLGPGHYEQYF
-	-	TRBV6-6	TRBJ2-4	TGTGCCAGCAGTCTAAACAGCGTCCGGCTAGCCAAAAACATTCAGTACTTC	CASSLNSVRLAKNIQYF
-	-	TRBV2	TRBJ2-3	TGTGCCAGCAGGGAAAGGGGGTATACGCAGTATTTT	CASRERGYTQYF
-	-	TRBV4-1	TRBJ1-2	TGCGCCAGCAGCCAAAAATCCGGGGTGCGGGCTAACTATGGCTACACCTTC	CASSQKSGVRANYGYTF
-	TRBD1	TRBV7-9	TRBJ2-7	TGTGCCAGCAGCCCTCACTCCGGGACAGGGGCTTACGAGCAGTACTTC	CASSPHSGTGAYEQYF
-	TRBD1	TRBV29-1	TRBJ2-7	TGCAGCGTCCGGAACCGGGACAGGAGCTACGAGCAGTACTTC	CSVRNRDRSYEQYF
once	-	TRBV9	TRBJ1-2	TGTGCCAGCAGCGCGCAGTCGTTTGGCTACACCTTC	CASSAQSFGYTF
-	-	TRBV2	TRBJ2-5	TGTGCCAGCAGTGAATGGGGGGGCAGAGAGACCCAGTACTTC	CASSEWGGRETQYF
-	TRBD1	TRBV12-3/TRBV12-4	TRBJ2-7	TGTGCCAGCAGTTTCCCAGGGGGCGGCGAGCAGTACTTC	CASSFPGGGEQYF
once	-	TRBV7-6	TRBJ1-2	TGTGCCAGCAGTTACTGTTCGGTTGGCTACTATGGCTACACCTTC	CASSYCSVGYYGYTF
once	-	TRBV7-9	TRBJ1-4	TGTGCCAGCAGCTTAGTTCCTAACAGGGCCGGGGGTGAAAAACTGTTTTTT	CASSLVPNRAGGEKLFF
few	-	TRBV29-1	TRBJ2-7	TGCAGCGTTGTCGGGGACCCGTTCGAGCAGTACTTC	CSVVGDPFEQYF